One sample yielded the 3 T cell receptor beta chains listed below, sequenced in a study of neurological immune-mediated disorders. TCRdb itself ran the 5' RACE reads through MiXCR, one entry per CDR3 protein. The table has about 45,000 distinct CDR3 sequences, 13% seen once; the top ten hold roughly 11%. As for time point: longitudinal time-point 3. Material: PBMCs. The receptors were gathered from a man aged 25-40 years in good health.

CDR3 amino acids: CASSFPRTSGGARETQYF. The CDR3, as DNA: TGTGCCAGCAGTTTCCCGAGGACTAGCGGAGGGGCAAGGGAGACCCAGTACTTC. This chain uses TRBV12-3 or TRBV12-4 with TRBJ2-5, with TRBD2 matching over 10 bases. CDR3 length equals 18 residues. V lost 3 bases and J lost 5; bases outside the gene matches: 15.

This clonotype came up many times. This sequence joins TRBV5-1 and TRBJ2-7, with no clear D. CDR1 and CDR2 from the germline V gene are SGHRS and YFSETQ. Trimming took 2 bases from V and 6 from J, leaving 24 bases between them. The CDR3 sequence is 17 residues long. CDR3 protein: CASSLEPEALSLVEQYF. Here the CDR3 DNA reads TGCGCCAGCAGCTTAGAACCCGAAGCTCTGAGCCTGGTCGAGCAGTACTTC. Together with reference TRBV5-1 and TRBJ2-7, the CDR3 gives the full variable domain: KAGVTQTPRYLIKTRGQQVTLSCSPISGHRSVSWYQQTPGQGLQFLFEYFSETQRNKGNFPGRFSGRQFSNSRSEMNVSTLELGDSALYLCASSLEPEALSLVEQYFGPGTRLTVT.

This clonotype occurred many times. The chain is built from TRBV24-1 and TRBJ1-1; D may be TRBD1 (5 bases). The ends were cut back, 7 bases at V and 5 bases at J, with 10 bases in the middle. Germline CDR1 reads KGHDR; CDR2 reads SFDVKD. This CDR3 is 12 amino acids long. The CDR3 is CATRDRGTEAFF. Written as DNA, the CDR3 is TGTGCCACCAGGGATCGGGGGACTGAAGCTTTCTTT.